This TCR beta chain originates from a study of T-cell memory formation after mild COVID-19. Trimming removed 6 bases at V and 0 bases at J, with 6 bases between. This CDR3 is 14 amino acids long. Germline CDR1 LGHDT, CDR2 YNNKEL (reference sequence). This clonotype came up many times. With constant-segment primers, 5'RACE yielded cDNA libraries of TCR alpha and TCR beta that carried sample barcodes and UMIs. A single record per CDR3 protein comes from TCRdb applying MiXCR to the 5' RACE reads. This sample has roughly 35,000 distinct CDR3 sequences, with 7% to 8% found just once. The TCR sequence derives from a man aged 18 to 30 who had mild COVID-19 (a few samples of this study predate the infection). Cell type and time point are not known. Sequenced material: PBMCs or a T cell subset sorted from them (not recorded which). This chain uses TRBV3-1 with TRBJ2-6; D is unclear. DNA for the CDR3: TGTGCCAGCAGTACCAGCTCTGGGGCCAACGTCCTGACTTTC. It is translated as CASSTSSGANVLTF.